The 25 T cell receptor beta chains reported below all come from one sample, sequenced in a study of pediatric ulcerative colitis. Assay: immunoSEQ multiplex PCR; the TCRdb copy retains only in-frame clones and omits some. The table records about 64,000 clones, 77% of them present only once. Material for sequencing was blood. Receptors originate from a boy aged 10-17 years with moderate ulcerative colitis.

As DNA, the CDR3 is TGTGCCAGCAGCCCGAGGGGACGCCAAGAGACCCAGTACTTC. It codes for CASSPRGRQETQYF. V gene TRBV7-9 combines with J gene TRBJ2-5; perhaps D is TRBD1 or TRBD2 (5 bases each). The V and J ends lost 5 bases and 1 base respectively, with 11 bases between them. CDR1 and CDR2 (germline): SEHNR, FQNEAQ (reference sequence). The CDR3 covers 14 residues.

V and J are TRBV19 and TRBJ2-1; TRBD2 matches at 10 bases. The CDR3 runs to 15 residues. CDR1 is LNHDA and CDR2 is SQIVND in the germline V gene (reference sequence). The V and J ends lost 7 bases and 8 bases, in that order; junction bases with no gene match: 11. The CDR3 DNA reads TGTGCCAGTACCTCTAGCGGGAGTATCGGGGATGAGCAGTTCTTC. Translated: CASTSSGSIGDEQFF.

The chain links TRBV5-1 to TRBJ2-4; possibly TRBD1 for D (5 bases). Germline CDR1 SGHRS, CDR2 YFSETQ. The CDR3 extends over 15 amino acids. V lost 6 bases and J 5 bases, leaving 18 bases between the germline ends. For the CDR3, the DNA is TGCGCCAGCACTCAATCGACAGTCGGCGAAAACATTCAGTACTTC. Translated, it gives CASTQSTVGENIQYF.

V gene TRBV19 combines with J gene TRBJ1-2; D may be TRBD1 (5 bases). Per the germline V gene, CDR1 is LNHDA and CDR2 is SQIVND (reference sequence). Deletions cut 6 bases from V and 2 bases from J, with 13 bases between. This CDR3 has 14 amino acids. In DNA form, the CDR3 reads TGTGCCAGTAGCCTAGCCGACAGAAACTATGGCTACACCTTC. Amino acid sequence: CASSLADRNYGYTF.

This chain joins TRBV21-1 and TRBJ2-1; the table's D call, TRBD1, has no DNA check behind it. TRBV21-1 is marked as a pseudogene. This CDR3 has 18 amino acids. In nucleotides, the CDR3 is TGTGCCAGCAGCAAAGAGGCAGGTCGAATTACGGACTACAATGAGCAGTTCTTC. Protein product: CASSKEAGRITDYNEQFF.

This clone has more than one count but fewer than ten. The rearrangement joins TRBV7-3 to TRBJ1-1, with TRBD1 as a possible D gene (6 bases). The CDR3 extends over 15 amino acids. Trimming pared 4 bases from V and 6 bases from J, leaving 18 bases between. From germline, CDR1 is SGHTA and CDR2 FQGTGA. CDR3 loop: CASSSQQGPASEAFF. Written as DNA, the CDR3 is TGTGCCAGCAGCTCCCAACAGGGCCCTGCTTCTGAAGCTTTCTTT.

The chain uses TRBV25-1 and TRBJ1-4; 10 positions agree with TRBD1. The CDR3 length is 14 residues. Unmatched junction bases numbered 7, after V lost 7 bases and J lost 8 bases. Germline-derived CDR1 and CDR2 are MGHDK and SYGVNS. The CDR3 region is CASTGQGPGEKLFF. The CDR3 DNA reads as TGTGCCAGCACGGGACAGGGGCCCGGAGAAAAACTGTTTTTT.

The chain couples TRBV5-1 to TRBJ2-7; 10 bases line up with TRBD2. Germline V gives CDR1 SGHRS, CDR2 YFSETQ. This CDR3 has 17 amino acids. Unmatched junction bases numbered 19, after V lost 10 bases and J lost 3 bases. Here the CDR3 DNA reads TGCGCCTGCAACACACGCCCTACTAGCGGGATATACTACGAGCAGTACTTC. This translates into CACNTRPTSGIYYEQYF.

The CDR3 here is CASSRGQESYEQYF. For the CDR3, the DNA is TGTGCCAGCAGCCGGGGACAGGAGTCCTACGAGCAGTACTTC. V is TRBV6-6 and J is TRBJ2-7, with TRBD1 matching over 8 bases. This CDR3 contains 14 residues. V lost 6 bases to trimming and J lost 1 base; unmatched junction nucleotides: 5. Germline V gene sequence: CDR1 MNHNY, CDR2 SVGAGI (reference sequence).

The chain has TRBV27 and TRBJ1-2; D is perhaps TRBD1 (6 bases). Germline loops: CDR1 MNHEY, CDR2 SMNVEV (reference sequence). Trimming pared 4 bases from V and 4 bases from J, leaving 13 bases between. The CDR3 extends over 14 amino acids. CDR3 nucleotide sequence: TGTGCCAGCAGTTCACCAGGACAGCTCTATGGCTACACCTTC. Translating it yields CASSSPGQLYGYTF.

The CDR3 DNA reads as TGTGCCAGCAGCCAAGTTAACAGGGGGCTGACCGGAAACACCATATATTTT. This translates into CASSQVNRGLTGNTIYF. The rearrangement uses TRBV4-2 and TRBJ1-3; 9 bases map to TRBD1. Per the germline V gene, CDR1 is LGHNA and CDR2 is YNFKEQ. The CDR3 length is 17 residues. The ends lost 1 base at V and 4 bases at J; junction bases unmatched: 8.

The genes are TRBV7-3 and TRBJ2-5; 9 bases line up with TRBD1. The CDR3 is 16 amino acids. The trim removed 4 bases at V and 3 bases at J, leaving 9 bases unmatched. CDR1 and CDR2 (germline): SGHTA, FQGTGA. The CDR3 reads CASSWLPGQGEETQYF. The CDR3, as DNA: TGTGCCAGCAGCTGGCTACCGGGACAGGGTGAAGAGACCCAGTACTTC.

The V and J genes are TRBV6-6 and TRBJ2-7, with D perhaps given as TRBD1 or TRBD2 (6 bases each). This CDR3 contains 16 residues. V was pared by 7 bases and J by 2 bases, with 21 bases between. Germline lookup yields CDR1 MNHNY and CDR2 SVGAGI (reference sequence). The CDR3 loop reads CASIGGKWESTYEQYF. CDR3 in DNA: TGTGCCAGCATAGGGGGGAAATGGGAGAGTACCTACGAGCAGTACTTC.

The chain combines TRBV27 with TRBJ2-7, with D unclear. This CDR3 has 15 amino acids. The germline CDR1 and CDR2 sequences are MNHEY and SMNVEV (reference sequence). V dropped 3 bases and J dropped 2 bases, with 14 bases sitting between them. Here the CDR3 reads CASSFFLGGPYEQYF. The CDR3 region has the DNA TGTGCCAGCAGTTTTTTCCTTGGTGGACCCTACGAGCAGTACTTC.

V usage is TRBV12-5 and J usage is TRBJ2-7, with D unclear. Trimming took 6 bases from V and 1 from J, leaving 16 bases between them. The CDR3 has 15 residues. Germline V gene sequence: CDR1 LGHNT, CDR2 FRNRAP. This chain's CDR3 is CASGPSGVGSYEQYF. DNA for the CDR3: TGTGCTAGTGGCCCGAGTGGAGTTGGATCCTACGAGCAGTACTTC.

In DNA, the CDR3 is TGTGCCAGCTCCACATCGACATTAGATCGGTACTTC. Its protein product is CASSTSTLDRYF. This chain links TRBV6-5 with TRBJ2-4; D remains ambiguous. This CDR3 comprises 12 residues. Trimming removed 8 bases at V and 15 bases at J, with 20 bases between. Germline assignment: CDR1 MNHEY and CDR2 SVGAGI.

This clone was observed a few times. J is TRBJ1-4 and V is TRBV7-6, with D maybe TRBD1 (5 bases). CDR1 is SGHVS, CDR2 FNYEAQ, per germline. V dropped 8 bases and J dropped 5 bases, with 12 bases sitting between them. The CDR3 length is 13 residues. CDR3 amino acids: CASRGPGNEKLFF. In DNA form, the CDR3 reads TGTGCCAGCCGCGGTCCAGGGAATGAAAAACTGTTTTTT.

The J gene is TRBJ2-7, the V gene TRBV19; the match to TRBD2 covers 8 bases. The J segment lost 3 bases and the V segment lost 1 base, leaving 5 bases of the junction unmatched. This CDR3 contains 15 residues. CDR1 is LNHDA and CDR2 is SQIVND in the germline V gene (reference sequence). The CDR3 spells CASSIVLGTSYEQYF. The DNA of the CDR3 is TGTGCCAGTAGTATAGTGTTGGGGACTAGCTACGAGCAGTACTTC.

This clone was seen a handful of times. The chain recombines TRBV5-1 with TRBJ1-1; 10 bases fit TRBD1. The V gene end was trimmed by 2 bases and the J gene end by 4 bases; junction bases not matched to a gene: 2. Germline values: CDR1 SGHRS, CDR2 YFSETQ. CDR3 length: 14 residues. In nucleotides, the CDR3 is TGCGCCAGCAGCTTAGGGGACAGGGGCACTGAAGCTTTCTTT. It translates to CASSLGDRGTEAFF.

This chain joins TRBV28 and TRBJ1-5; D gene ambiguous. Per the germline V gene, CDR1 is MDHEN and CDR2 is SYDVKM. The length of the CDR3 is 15 residues. Trimming stripped 3 bases from V and 1 base from J, with 10 bases between. CDR3 sequence (DNA): TGTGCCAGCAGTTTCTCCGAACCGAGCAATCAGCCCCAGCATTTT. It yields the protein CASSFSEPSNQPQHF.

J is TRBJ2-7 and V is TRBV19; TRBD1 agrees at 7 bases. The CDR3 totals 14 residues. The junction had 7 bases not matched to a gene; V was cut back by 4 bases and J by 4 bases. CDR1 LNHDA and CDR2 SQIVND come from the germline V gene (reference sequence). The CDR3: CASSTKTGFYEQYF. The CDR3 coding sequence is TGTGCCAGTAGTACCAAGACAGGGTTTTACGAGCAGTACTTC. The variable domain in full, with the rest retrieved from reference TRBV19 and TRBJ2-7, is DGGITQSPKYLFRKEGQNVTLSCEQNLNHDAMYWYRQDPGQGLRLIYYSQIVNDFQKGDIAEGYSVSREKKESFPLTVTSAQKNPTAFYLCASSTKTGFYEQYFGPGTRLTVT.

The gene calls are TRBV7-3 and TRBJ1-2; perhaps TRBD1 as D (6 bases). The CDR3 has 16 residues. Trimming left V 1 base short and J 7 bases short, with 19 bases between. From germline, CDR1 is SGHTA and CDR2 FQGTGA. DNA of the CDR3: TGTGCCAGCAGCTTAAGTGGACAGAGGGCGTCTGGTGGCTACACCTTC. This gives the protein CASSLSGQRASGGYTF. The whole variable domain, remainder taken from reference TRBV7-3 and TRBJ1-2, is GAGVSQTPSNKVTEKGKYVELRCDPISGHTALYWYRQSLGQGPEFLIYFQGTGAADDSGLPNDRFFAVRPEGSVSTLKIQRTERGDSAVYLCASSLSGQRASGGYTFGSGTRLTVV.

CDR3 residues: CASSYLGRDEETQYF. The DNA of the CDR3 is TGTGCCAGCAGCTACCTCGGACGGGATGAGGAGACCCAGTACTTC. The V gene is TRBV11-2, the J gene TRBJ2-5; D is possibly TRBD2 (5 bases). This CDR3 comprises 15 residues. Trimming took 4 bases from V and 5 from J, leaving 17 bases between them. The germline CDR1 and CDR2 sequences are SGHAT and FQNNGV.

This clone was picked up a small number of times. This chain joins TRBV25-1 and TRBJ2-3; D unresolved. The germline CDR1 and CDR2 sequences are MGHDK and SYGVNS. The CDR3 spans 11 residues. The ends were cut back, 2 bases at V and 5 bases at J, with 2 bases in the middle. The CDR3 DNA reads as TGTGCCAGCAGTGAAGTAGATACGCAGTATTTT. Residues: CASSEVDTQYF.

The V call is TRBV5-5, the J call TRBJ1-1; D ambiguous. This CDR3 contains 15 residues. V shed 1 base and J shed 0 bases, with 10 bases lying between them. CDR1 SGHKS and CDR2 YYEKEE come from the germline V gene (reference sequence). CDR3 bases: TGTGCCAGCAGCTTGATCGGCGCTTTGAACACTGAAGCTTTCTTT. As protein: CASSLIGALNTEAFF.